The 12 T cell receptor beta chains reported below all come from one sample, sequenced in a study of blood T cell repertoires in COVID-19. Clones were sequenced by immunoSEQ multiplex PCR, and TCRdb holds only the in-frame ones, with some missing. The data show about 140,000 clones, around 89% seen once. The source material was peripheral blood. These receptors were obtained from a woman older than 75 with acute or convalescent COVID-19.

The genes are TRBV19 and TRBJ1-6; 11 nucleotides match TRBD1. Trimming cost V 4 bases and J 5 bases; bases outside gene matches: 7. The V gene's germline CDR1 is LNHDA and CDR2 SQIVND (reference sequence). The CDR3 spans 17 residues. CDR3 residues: CASSTRTGGADNSPLHF. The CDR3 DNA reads TGTGCCAGTAGTACTCGGACAGGGGGCGCAGATAATTCACCCCTCCACTTT.

CDR3 in amino acids: CASRQGDYGYTF. CDR3 sequence (DNA): TGCGCCAGCAGACAGGGGGACTATGGCTACACCTTC. The rearrangement uses TRBV10-2 and TRBJ1-2; 8 positions agree with TRBD1. Germline V CDR1 and CDR2: WSHSY, SAAADI. The V segment lost 6 bases and the J segment 3 bases; nucleotides outside the gene matches: 0. The CDR3 extends over 12 amino acids.

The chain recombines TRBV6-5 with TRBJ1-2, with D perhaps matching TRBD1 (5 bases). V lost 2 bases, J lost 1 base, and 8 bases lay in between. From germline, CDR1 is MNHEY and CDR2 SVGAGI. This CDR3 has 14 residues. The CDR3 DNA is TGTGCCAGCAGTTACGACAGACTTAACTATGGCTACACCTTC. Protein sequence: CASSYDRLNYGYTF.

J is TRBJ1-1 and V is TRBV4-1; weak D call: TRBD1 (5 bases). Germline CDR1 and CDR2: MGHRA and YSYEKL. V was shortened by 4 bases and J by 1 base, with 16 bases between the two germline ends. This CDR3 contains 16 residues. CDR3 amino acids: CASSLLETATNTEAFF. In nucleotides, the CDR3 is TGCGCCAGCAGCCTCTTGGAGACAGCCACGAACACTGAAGCTTTCTTT.

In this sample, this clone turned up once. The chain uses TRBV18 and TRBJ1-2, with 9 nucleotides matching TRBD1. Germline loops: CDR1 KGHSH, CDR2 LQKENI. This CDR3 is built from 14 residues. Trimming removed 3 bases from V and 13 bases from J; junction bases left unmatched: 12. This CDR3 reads CASSPGGQGNVGTF. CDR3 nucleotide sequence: TGTGCCAGCTCACCTGGTGGACAGGGGAACGTGGGCACCTTC.

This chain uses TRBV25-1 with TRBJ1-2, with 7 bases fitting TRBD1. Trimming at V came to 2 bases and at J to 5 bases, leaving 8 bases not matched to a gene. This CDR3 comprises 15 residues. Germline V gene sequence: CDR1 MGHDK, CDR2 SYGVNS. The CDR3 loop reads CASSESGGGRYGYTF. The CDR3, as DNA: TGTGCCAGCAGTGAAAGCGGAGGGGGCAGATATGGCTACACCTTC.

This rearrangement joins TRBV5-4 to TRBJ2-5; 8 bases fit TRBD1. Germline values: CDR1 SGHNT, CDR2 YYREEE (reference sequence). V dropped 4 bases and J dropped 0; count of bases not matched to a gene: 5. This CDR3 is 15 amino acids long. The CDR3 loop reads CASSVTGAYQETQYF. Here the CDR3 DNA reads TGTGCCAGCAGCGTGACAGGGGCGTACCAAGAGACCCAGTACTTC.

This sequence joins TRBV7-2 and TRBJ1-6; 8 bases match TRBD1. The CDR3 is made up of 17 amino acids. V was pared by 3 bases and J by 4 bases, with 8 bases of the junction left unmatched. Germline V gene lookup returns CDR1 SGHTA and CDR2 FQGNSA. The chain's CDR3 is CASSLPGTGAYNSPLHF. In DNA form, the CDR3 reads TGTGCCAGCAGCTTGCCCGGGACAGGAGCTTATAATTCACCCCTCCACTTT.

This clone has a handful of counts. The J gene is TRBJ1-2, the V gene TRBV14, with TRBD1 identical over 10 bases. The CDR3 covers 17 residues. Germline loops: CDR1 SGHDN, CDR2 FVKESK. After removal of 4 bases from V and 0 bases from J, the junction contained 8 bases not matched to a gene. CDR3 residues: CASSPNRDRGANYGYTF. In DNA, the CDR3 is TGTGCCAGCAGCCCCAACCGGGACAGGGGAGCTAACTATGGCTACACCTTC.

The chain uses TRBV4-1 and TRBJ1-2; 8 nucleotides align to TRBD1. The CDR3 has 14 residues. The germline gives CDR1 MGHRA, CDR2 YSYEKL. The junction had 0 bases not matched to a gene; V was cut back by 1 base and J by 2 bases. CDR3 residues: CASSQGTGNYGYTF. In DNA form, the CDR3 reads TGCGCCAGCAGCCAAGGGACAGGGAACTATGGCTACACCTTC.

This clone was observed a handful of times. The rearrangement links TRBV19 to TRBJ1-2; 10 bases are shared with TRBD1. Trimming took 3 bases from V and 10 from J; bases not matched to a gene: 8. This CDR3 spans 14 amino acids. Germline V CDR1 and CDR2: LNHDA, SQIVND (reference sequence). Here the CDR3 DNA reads TGTGCCAGTAGTATGCGGACAGGGGGAGAGGACTACACCTTC. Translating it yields CASSMRTGGEDYTF.

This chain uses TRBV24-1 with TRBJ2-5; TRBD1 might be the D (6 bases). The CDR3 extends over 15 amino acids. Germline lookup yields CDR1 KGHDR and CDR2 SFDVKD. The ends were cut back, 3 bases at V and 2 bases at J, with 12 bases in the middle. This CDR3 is CATSDGRGAQETQYF. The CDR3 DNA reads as TGTGCCACCAGTGATGGCAGGGGCGCGCAAGAGACCCAGTACTTC.